This is a list of T cell receptor beta chains from one sample in a study of memory CD4+ T cells and cytomegalovirus serostatus. The assay was immunoSEQ multiplex PCR, and TCRdb's table has in-frame clones only and misses some. The table records roughly 64,000 clones, roughly three quarters of them present only once. The sequenced sample was memory CD4+ T cells from blood. The origin of the receptors is an adult in good health and CMV-seronegative. Each CDR3 is given with its conserved first and last residue. Clone size, where shown, is once, few, many, or a class for clones that have expanded.

NA	TRBV2	13	CAGDSDGNTEAFF
NA	TRBV9	16	CASSTPSGQGRNIQYF
NA	TRBV29-1	15	CSVTPTSGGTYEQYF
NA	TRBV4-2	16	CASSQVGTSGSYEQYF
once	TRBV2	13	CASSENRVNEQFF
NA	TRBV27	14	CASSPRTGSYEQYF
NA	TRBV7-2	13	CASNRQRGTEAFF
many	TRBV20-1	11	CSATSSYEQYF
NA	TRBV6-5	15	CASSYTSGAHYEQYF
NA	TRBV6-6	14	CASRLEGTGNTIYF
NA	TRBV9	13	CASSVVGTGEQFF
NA	TRBV27	15	CASGLQGDGYYGYTF
NA	TRBV7-3	16	CASSSRTSGGTDTQYF
NA	TRBV5-1	14	CASSLEQGAGGYTF
NA	TRBV18	15	CASSPSGQGTEKLFF
NA	TRBV9	14	CASSTGLGLYEQYF
NA	TRBV19	14	CASTQGRYNSPLHF
NA	TRBV7-2	12	CASSSYMGEQYF
NA	TRBV6-6	15	CASSSGQGESDTQYF
NA	TRBV27	14	CASSLRGATDTQYF
NA	TRBV30	13	CAWKQGVGEKLFF
NA	TRBV30	14	CAWSFRQGAYEQYF
NA	TRBV10-3	16	CAIRGTSGANTGELFF
NA	TRBV6-6	16	CASRTTGEGGNQPQHF
few	TRBV7-6	13	CASSATDNYGYTF